The 10 T cell receptor beta chains reported below all come from one sample, sequenced in a study of cytomegalovirus exposure and HLA in healthy donors. This PCR relied on a set of 60 Vbeta primers and 13 Jbeta primers. Clones were read by immunoSEQ multiplex PCR, and TCRdb kept only the in-frame ones, dropping some. The table records around 130,000 clones, approximately 85% of them present only once. The sequencing sample was made of PBMCs. These receptors all come from a boy aged 10-17 years in good health and CMV-seronegative.

The gene calls are TRBV5-1 and TRBJ2-1; 14 nucleotides match TRBD2. Looked up from germline, CDR1 is SGHRS and CDR2 is YFSETQ. Trimming at V came to 3 bases and at J to 7 bases, leaving 3 bases not matched to a gene. The CDR3 sequence is 15 residues long. Written as DNA, the CDR3 is TGCGCCAGCAGCTCCGGACTAGCGGGGGGAAATGAGCAGTTCTTC. It yields the protein CASSSGLAGGNEQFF.

This chain connects TRBV27 to TRBJ1-2; D ambiguous. Trimming stripped 5 bases from V and 8 bases from J, with 18 bases between. Per germline, CDR1 MNHEY and CDR2 SMNVEV (reference sequence). This CDR3 spans 14 amino acids. The chain's CDR3 is CASSPLGPAGGYTF. CDR3 nucleotide sequence: TGTGCCAGCAGTCCCCTTGGTCCCGCGGGCGGCTACACCTTC.

This clone turned up a few times. The chain has TRBV27 and TRBJ1-1, with D possibly being TRBD1 (5 bases). Germline V gives CDR1 MNHEY, CDR2 SMNVEV (reference sequence). V was cut by 6 bases and J by 0 bases, with 8 bases left in between. The CDR3 loop spans 13 amino acids. CDR3 sequence reads: CASRTQVNTEAFF. The CDR3 DNA follows: TGTGCCAGCAGAACACAGGTGAACACTGAAGCTTTCTTT.

The table lists this clone with a count of one. The CDR3 DNA follows: TGTGCCAGCAGCCCTCGGTCTAGCGGATACAATGAGCAGTTCTTC. Translation: CASSPRSSGYNEQFF. The V call is TRBV11-2, the J call TRBJ2-1; 7 positions agree with TRBD2. The ends lost 5 bases at V and 4 bases at J; junction bases unmatched: 8. The CDR3 runs 15 residues. Germline lookup yields CDR1 SGHAT and CDR2 FQNNGV. Complete variable domain (other parts from reference TRBV11-2 and TRBJ2-1): EAGVAQSPRYKIIEKRQSVAFWCNPISGHATLYWYQQILGQGPKLLIQFQNNGVVDDSQLPKDRFSAERLKGVDSTLKIQPAKLEDSAVYLCASSPRSSGYNEQFFGPGTRLTVL.

The V and J genes are TRBV7-6 and TRBJ1-5, with D possibly matching TRBD1 (5 bases). From germline, CDR1 is SGHVS and CDR2 FNYEAQ. V was cut by 5 bases and J by 1 base, with 9 bases left in between. There are 14 residues in the CDR3. The CDR3 DNA reads as TGTGCCAGCAGCCCGGGGGGGAGCAATCAGCCCCAGCATTTT. It yields the protein CASSPGGSNQPQHF.

The CDR3 nucleotides are TGTGCCAGCAGGGGAGTGGGGACAGGGAATTCACCCCTCCACTTT. This gives the protein CASRGVGTGNSPLHF. V usage is TRBV25-1 and J usage is TRBJ1-6, with 9 nucleotides matching TRBD1. Germline V gives CDR1 MGHDK, CDR2 SYGVNS. This CDR3 is built from 15 residues. V gave up 6 bases and J gave up 7 bases; unmatched junction bases: 7.

The V and J genes are TRBV27 and TRBJ1-1; 7 positions agree with TRBD1. Germline lookup yields CDR1 MNHEY and CDR2 SMNVEV (reference sequence). CDR3 length equals 13 residues. V trimming: 6 bases; J trimming: 5 bases; junction bases outside the gene matches: 6. This CDR3 reads CASSLTGTTEAFF. CDR3 sequence (DNA): TGTGCCAGCAGCCTGACAGGGACGACTGAAGCTTTCTTT.

The chain employs TRBV7-6 and TRBJ2-5; 11 bases fit TRBD1. This CDR3 is built from 15 residues. The ends lost 6 bases at V and 4 bases at J; junction bases unmatched: 7. The germline V gene encodes CDR1 SGHVS and CDR2 FNYEAQ. CDR3 nucleotides: TGTGCCAGCAGACGGACAGGGGGCCGGGGAGAGACCCAGTACTTC. It translates to CASRRTGGRGETQYF.

Turning to this clone: The same CDR3 can be traced to other DNA sequences in this sample. The gene calls are TRBV11-1 and TRBJ2-4; D perhaps matches TRBD1 (5 bases). The ends were cut back, 6 bases at V and 6 bases at J, with 12 bases in the middle. Germline V CDR1 and CDR2: SGHAT, FQDESV (reference sequence). The CDR3 sequence is 13 residues long. The CDR3, as DNA: TGTGCCAGCAGTTTAACAGGAACAAACATTCAGTACTTC. Translated: CASSLTGTNIQYF.

The chain carries TRBV9 and TRBJ2-7; 7 nucleotides match TRBD2. This CDR3 comprises 15 residues. Per germline, CDR1 SGDLS and CDR2 YYNGEE. Germline trimming cut 0 bases from V and 0 bases from J; bases unmatched to any gene: 3. CDR3 bases: TGTGCCAGCAGCGTAGAGGGGACTACCTCCTACGAGCAGTACTTC. Translated: CASSVEGTTSYEQYF.